The clone carrying this T cell receptor beta chain has just one count. The CDR3 consists of 14 residues. After removal of 5 bases from V and 8 bases from J, the junction contained 10 bases not matched to a gene. Germline loops: CDR1 SGDLS, CDR2 YYNGEE. The sample originates from a study of blood T cell repertoires in COVID-19. Looking at the study overall: T cells, B-cell-depleted T cells, or PBMCs supplied cDNA or gDNA.

Seattle enrolled patients during active infection and tracked them longitudinally. Under the authors' procedure: Reference gene primer amplification gave nucleated cell count estimates. Sequenced by immunoSEQ multiplex PCR; TCRdb stores in-frame clones only, minus some. The DNA was the basis for D and trimming; V, J and clone size are from that table. The top ten clones hold roughly 12% of a sample with about 150,000 clones, 80% to 90% of them seen once. Sequencing was carried out using peripheral blood. This rearrangement joins TRBV9 to TRBJ1-2; TRBD1 aligns across 9 bases. This sequence was found in a man in his late teens or twenties with COVID-19, enrolled during active disease. The DNA of the CDR3 is TGTGCCAGCAGTTCCGACAGGGGGAGAGGGGGCTACACCTTC. It is translated as CASSSDRGRGGYTF.